This T cell receptor beta chain was recorded in a study of control samples from healthy donors and cancer patients. Sequenced by immunoSEQ multiplex PCR; TCRdb stores in-frame clones only, minus some. The data contain about 51,000 clones, 80% of them seen just once; the ten biggest clones take up roughly 9.1%. Germline V gene lookup returns CDR1 LNHDA and CDR2 SQIVND (reference sequence). V lost 5 bases and J 0 bases, leaving 11 bases between the germline ends. The length of the CDR3 is 15 residues. The chain links TRBV19 to TRBJ2-4; D is possibly TRBD1 (5 bases). Sequencing input: blood. This TCR derives from a man aged 65-85 years in good health. The CDR3 DNA reads TGTGCCAGTAGTGGGGCCGCTCTAGCCAAAAACATTCAGTACTTC. Translation gives CASSGAALAKNIQYF.